What follows are 29 T cell receptor beta chains derived from one specimen sequenced in a study of control samples from healthy donors and cancer patients (dated by TCRdb to 2018 to 2021). The protocol used for the library was the immunoSEQ multiplex PCR assay. TCRdb carries this immuneACCESS record with in-frame sequences only. Its versions omit some clonotypes, under half of them owing to an unresolved V gene in the studies checked, with the rest unexplained. The sample profile shows 70,000 to 80,000 clones; 75% to 90% of them were found once. The ten largest clonotypes hold about 16% of the sample. The specimen was blood. All receptors come from a man aged 50 or older in good health.

The genes are TRBV2 and TRBJ2-7; 7 nucleotides line up with TRBD1. There are 14 residues in the CDR3. Germline V gene data show CDR1 as SNHLY and CDR2 as FYNNEI. Germline trimming cut 4 bases from V and 0 bases from J; bases unmatched to any gene: 3. CDR3 loop: CASSVRGPSYEQYF. The CDR3 coding sequence is TGTGCCAGCAGTGTTAGGGGGCCCTCCTACGAGCAGTACTTC.

The gene calls are TRBV20-1 and TRBJ2-7; TRBD2 might be the D (5 bases). The V end was cut by 3 bases, the J end by 6 bases, with 9 bases between. CDR1 is DFQATT, CDR2 SNEGSKA, per germline (reference sequence). The CDR3 covers 11 residues. The CDR3 loop reads CSASGLGEQYF. The CDR3 bases are TGCAGTGCTAGCGGACTGGGCGAGCAGTACTTC.

The chain is built from TRBV24-1 and TRBJ2-2; TRBD1 matches 11 bases. Germline assignment: CDR1 KGHDR and CDR2 SFDVKD. The V gene end was trimmed by 10 bases and the J gene end by 6 bases; junction bases not matched to a gene: 6. The length of the CDR3 is 14 residues. The CDR3 region has the DNA TGTGCCACTGGGCAGGGACAGGGGGCCGGGGAGCTGTTTTTT. Translated: CATGQGQGAGELFF.

The rearrangement links TRBV7-3 to TRBJ1-5; 7 positions match TRBD1. V was pared by 2 bases and J by 6 bases, with 4 bases of the junction left unmatched. The CDR3 length is 14 residues. CDR1 SGHTA and CDR2 FQGTGA come from the germline V gene. CDR3: CASSLDRAAQPQHF. For the CDR3, the DNA is TGTGCCAGCAGCTTAGACAGGGCGGCTCAGCCCCAGCATTTT.

The rearrangement joins TRBV4-3 to TRBJ1-1; maybe TRBD1 (5 bases). Germline lookup yields CDR1 LGHNA and CDR2 YSLEER. Trimming shortened V by 4 bases and J by 6 bases, and 24 bases separated the two germline ends. CDR3 size: 17 residues. The CDR3 region has the DNA TGCGCCAGCAGCCCCCCACCCGCCGGAGGGGAGGAGGCTGAAGCTTTCTTT. Its protein is CASSPPPAGGEEAEAFF.

This sequence joins TRBV19 and TRBJ2-3; 11 bases fit TRBD2. The V segment lost 4 bases and the J segment 5 bases; nucleotides outside the gene matches: 11. Germline V gene sequence: CDR1 LNHDA, CDR2 SQIVND (reference sequence). CDR3 length equals 17 residues. The CDR3 DNA follows: TGTGCCAGTAGTAACCCGTCGGGACTAGCGGCCGGAGATACGCAGTATTTT. It yields the protein CASSNPSGLAAGDTQYF.

The chain employs TRBV27 and TRBJ1-1, with D maybe TRBD1 (5 bases). Germline CDR1 and CDR2: MNHEY and SMNVEV (reference sequence). This CDR3 has 16 residues. V lost 6 bases and J lost 1, with 18 bases in between. The CDR3 region is CASSPQVSWANTEAFF. CDR3 coding DNA: TGTGCCAGCAGCCCACAGGTTTCCTGGGCGAACACTGAAGCTTTCTTT.

This clone was observed a handful of times. The chain combines TRBV11-2 with TRBJ2-7; 10 bases are a match to TRBD1. CDR3 size: 15 residues. Germline loops: CDR1 SGHAT, CDR2 FQNNGV. Unmatched junction bases numbered 5, after V lost 5 bases and J lost 1 base. CDR3 in amino acids: CASSIGDRGSYEQYF. CDR3 DNA sequence: TGTGCCAGCAGCATTGGGGACAGGGGTTCCTACGAGCAGTACTTC.

V and J are TRBV6-5 and TRBJ1-2; D is uncertain. From germline, CDR1 is MNHEY and CDR2 SVGAGI. The V gene lost 0 bases and the J gene lost 7 bases, with 15 bases spanning the gap. The CDR3 totals 15 residues. DNA for the CDR3: TGTGCCAGCAGTTACTCGGGGAGCTCTCTAGGTGGCTACACCTTC. Translated: CASSYSGSSLGGYTF.

The chain uses TRBV5-6 and TRBJ1-1; weak D call: TRBD1 (5 bases). The CDR3 loop spans 14 amino acids. V lost 4 bases, J lost 6 bases, and 16 bases lay in between. From germline, CDR1 is SGHDT and CDR2 YYEEEE. The CDR3: CASSVPGTQAEAFF. The CDR3 nucleotides read TGTGCCAGCAGCGTACCGGGGACTCAAGCTGAAGCTTTCTTT.

The CDR3 loop is CASSQAQLGDGYTF. The DNA for the CDR3 is TGTGCCAGCAGTCAAGCCCAGCTGGGGGATGGCTACACCTTC. The rearrangement uses TRBV28 and TRBJ1-2, with D maybe TRBD1 (5 bases). Trimming left V 5 bases short and J 6 bases short, with 16 bases between. CDR1 is MDHEN and CDR2 is SYDVKM in the germline V gene. The length of the CDR3 is 14 residues.

This clone was seen a handful of times. The chain carries TRBV27 and TRBJ2-7; 7 bases match TRBD1. Germline CDR1 reads MNHEY; CDR2 reads SMNVEV (reference sequence). This CDR3 is 14 amino acids long. Trimming cost V 5 bases and J 1 base; bases outside gene matches: 5. CDR3: CASSARGRSYEQYF. CDR3 in DNA: TGTGCCAGCAGTGCCAGGGGGAGATCCTACGAGCAGTACTTC.

The CDR3 protein is CASSYSRPNSNQPQHF. CDR3 in DNA: TGTGCCAGCAGTTACTCCCGACCCAATAGCAATCAGCCCCAGCATTTT. The chain is built from TRBV6-5 and TRBJ1-5; D gene uncertain. The germline V and J ends were trimmed by 0 bases and 0 bases, with 9 bases remaining between them. Germline assignment: CDR1 MNHEY and CDR2 SVGAGI. This CDR3 contains 16 residues.

The chain uses TRBV18 and TRBJ1-1; weak D call: TRBD1 (6 bases). Trimming shortened V by 3 bases and J by 5 bases, and 10 bases separated the two germline ends. Germline CDR1 is KGHSH and CDR2 is LQKENI. There are 13 residues in the CDR3. As DNA, the CDR3 is TGTGCCAGCTCACCTGGACAGCGAACTGAAGCTTTCTTT. Translating it yields CASSPGQRTEAFF.

The rearrangement joins TRBV5-1 to TRBJ2-1; TRBD2 agrees at 10 bases. Trimming took 4 bases from V and 0 from J; bases not matched to a gene: 4. The CDR3 is 16 residues long. Germline V CDR1 and CDR2: SGHRS, YFSETQ. The CDR3 nucleotides read TGCGCCAGCAGCCTACGACTAGCGGGCTCCTACAATGAGCAGTTCTTC. Encoded protein: CASSLRLAGSYNEQFF.

This sequence joins TRBV7-2 and TRBJ1-5; 8 nucleotides line up with TRBD1. Germline V CDR1 and CDR2: SGHTA, FQGNSA. The CDR3 has 14 residues. The trim removed 3 bases at V and 6 bases at J, leaving 4 bases unmatched. The CDR3 here is CASSLDRVSQPQHF. CDR3 nucleotides: TGTGCCAGCAGCTTGGACAGGGTGAGTCAGCCCCAGCATTTT.

This clone was recorded only once. This sequence joins TRBV10-3 and TRBJ2-7; D is perhaps TRBD2 (6 bases). Between the trimmed V and J ends, which lost 0 bases and 6 bases, there was a span of 12 bases. CDR3 length: 14 residues. CDR1 is ENHRY, CDR2 SYGVKD, per germline. CDR3 DNA sequence: TGTGCCATCAGTGAGTCGGAGACTAGGCTCGAGCAGTACTTC. Translation: CAISESETRLEQYF.

The rearrangement links TRBV20-1 to TRBJ2-7; 7 bases match TRBD2. Unmatched junction bases numbered 6, after V lost 6 bases and J lost 7 bases. The germline V gene has CDR1 DFQATT and CDR2 SNEGSKA (reference sequence). This CDR3 is built from 11 residues. CDR3: CSASGRGEQYF. CDR3 nucleotide sequence: TGCAGTGCCAGTGGGAGGGGAGAGCAGTACTTC.

The chain carries TRBV7-2 and TRBJ2-5; D might be TRBD1 (5 bases). Germline CDR1 SGHTA, CDR2 FQGNSA. There are 15 residues in the CDR3. V lost 5 bases and J lost 6, with 19 bases in between. The CDR3 spells CASSIILQGGKTQYF. CDR3 sequence (DNA): TGTGCCAGCAGCATCATTCTTCAGGGTGGAAAGACCCAGTACTTC.

V is TRBV5-8 and J is TRBJ2-7, with D possibly being TRBD1 or TRBD2 (5 bases each). V was shortened by 0 bases and J by 0 bases, with 10 bases between the two germline ends. Germline CDR1 SGHTS, CDR2 YDEGEE. This CDR3 is built from 15 residues. CDR3 nucleotides: TGTGCCAGCAGCTTGGGGGCAGGGAGCTCCTACGAGCAGTACTTC. It translates to CASSLGAGSSYEQYF.

The chain combines TRBV5-6 with TRBJ1-2; maybe TRBD1 (6 bases). This CDR3 is 13 amino acids long. From germline, CDR1 is SGHDT and CDR2 YYEEEE. The V gene lost 10 bases and the J gene lost 1 base, with 14 bases spanning the gap. The CDR3 is CAGTTGNNYGYTF. CDR3 in DNA: TGTGCCGGAACTACAGGGAATAACTATGGCTACACCTTC.

The CDR3 region has the DNA TGTGCCAGCTCACCCAACCAGATGAACACTGAAGCTTTCTTT. Translated, it gives CASSPNQMNTEAFF. The gene calls are TRBV18 and TRBJ1-1; D unresolved. The CDR3 spans 14 residues. Germline-derived CDR1 and CDR2 are KGHSH and LQKENI. The V gene lost 3 bases and the J gene lost 0 bases, with 8 bases spanning the gap.

There are a few counts of this clone. The chain combines TRBV2 with TRBJ1-5; 10 nucleotides agree with TRBD1. This CDR3 contains 15 residues. J gave up 2 bases and V 7 bases, and 5 bases lay outside the gene matches. Germline values: CDR1 SNHLY, CDR2 FYNNEI. This chain's CDR3 is CASKDGTGGNQPQHF. The CDR3, as DNA: TGTGCCAGCAAGGACGGGACAGGGGGCAATCAGCCCCAGCATTTT.

J is TRBJ1-5 and V is TRBV7-2; TRBD1 matches at 7 bases. V lost 5 bases, J lost 1 base, and 5 bases stayed unmatched. The CDR3 is made up of 15 amino acids. Germline CDR1 is SGHTA and CDR2 is FQGNSA. The CDR3 coding sequence is TGTGCCAGCAGCCTTGACAGGGTCAGCAATCAGCCCCAGCATTTT. Translating gives CASSLDRVSNQPQHF.

V usage is TRBV7-9 and J usage is TRBJ1-2; 10 positions match TRBD1. Germline lookup yields CDR1 SEHNR and CDR2 FQNEAQ (reference sequence). The CDR3 spans 15 residues. The V gene end was trimmed by 3 bases and the J gene end by 8 bases; junction bases not matched to a gene: 9. CDR3 bases: TGTGCCAGCAGCTTGATAGGGACAGGGGACGACGGCTACACCTTC. Translating it yields CASSLIGTGDDGYTF.

The sample holds one count of this clone. The chain uses TRBV5-1 and TRBJ1-1; no clear D gene. The V and J ends lost 4 bases and 6 bases respectively, with 10 bases between them. CDR1 and CDR2 from the germline V gene are SGHRS and YFSETQ. The CDR3 is made up of 12 amino acids. CDR3 nucleotide sequence: TGCGCCAGCAGCCCCGGCTGGGCTGAAGCTTTCTTT. Translation: CASSPGWAEAFF.

The chain employs TRBV19 and TRBJ2-7; 7 nucleotides agree with TRBD2. CDR3 length equals 14 residues. CDR1 LNHDA and CDR2 SQIVND come from the germline V gene (reference sequence). V shed 5 bases and J 4 bases; nucleotides not matched to a gene: 8. CDR3 bases: TGTGCCAGTAGTCTTGGCGGGAGCCCTTACGAGCAGTACTTC. It specifies CASSLGGSPYEQYF.

The rearrangement joins TRBV7-2 to TRBJ2-3; weak D call: TRBD2 (6 bases). The CDR3 contains 16 residues. The germline V gene has CDR1 SGHTA and CDR2 FQGNSA. Trimming removed 0 bases at V and 9 bases at J, with 19 bases between. CDR3: CASSLAGGGYARTQYF. The CDR3 nucleotides read TGTGCCAGCAGCTTAGCGGGCGGAGGGTATGCACGGACGCAGTATTTT.

This clone was observed once. The chain couples TRBV11-2 to TRBJ2-4; D gene uncertain. Germline V gives CDR1 SGHAT, CDR2 FQNNGV. CDR3 length equals 13 residues. V lost 0 bases and J lost 4, with 4 bases in between. The DNA of the CDR3 is TGTGCCAGCAGCTTAGATCAGAAAAACATTCAGTACTTC. Amino acids: CASSLDQKNIQYF.